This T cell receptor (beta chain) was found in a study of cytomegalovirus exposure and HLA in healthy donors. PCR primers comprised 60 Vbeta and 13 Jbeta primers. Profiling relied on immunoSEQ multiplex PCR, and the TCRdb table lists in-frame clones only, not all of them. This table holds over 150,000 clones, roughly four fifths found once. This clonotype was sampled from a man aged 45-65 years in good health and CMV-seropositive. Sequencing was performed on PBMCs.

CDR3 sequence: CASSYSVAGRMTEAFF. CDR3 coding DNA: TGTGCCAGCAGTTACTCTGTGGCAGGCCGCATGACCGAAGCTTTCTTT. This chain links TRBV6-5 with TRBJ1-1; the D is unclear. Trimming stripped 0 bases from V and 8 bases from J, with 19 bases between. Germline V CDR1 and CDR2: MNHEY, SVGAGI. This CDR3 region has 16 residues.